What follows describes a single T cell receptor (beta chain). The data originate from a study of CD4 and CD8 cells across lung adenocarcinoma regions. TCRdb re-called the PCR reads with MiXCR, one entry per CDR3 protein. The table lists 3,000 to 3,500 distinct CDR3 sequences, less than 75% of them singletons. Donors had localized lung adenocarcinoma, a non-small cell lung cancer. Material: CD8+ T cells from the margin of a lung tumor. The receptor's source is a female donor with lung adenocarcinoma. The CD4 and CD8 labels of this study may be unreliable.

Here the CDR3 reads CASPFLSPETQYF. The CDR3, as DNA: TGTGCCAGCCCTTTTCTTAGCCCAGAGACCCAGTACTTC. J is TRBJ2-5 and V is TRBV6-4, with D hard to call. This CDR3 region has 13 residues. Germline V lookup: CDR1 MRHNA, CDR2 SNTAGT. V lost 8 bases to trimming and J lost 4 bases, with 14 bases between them.